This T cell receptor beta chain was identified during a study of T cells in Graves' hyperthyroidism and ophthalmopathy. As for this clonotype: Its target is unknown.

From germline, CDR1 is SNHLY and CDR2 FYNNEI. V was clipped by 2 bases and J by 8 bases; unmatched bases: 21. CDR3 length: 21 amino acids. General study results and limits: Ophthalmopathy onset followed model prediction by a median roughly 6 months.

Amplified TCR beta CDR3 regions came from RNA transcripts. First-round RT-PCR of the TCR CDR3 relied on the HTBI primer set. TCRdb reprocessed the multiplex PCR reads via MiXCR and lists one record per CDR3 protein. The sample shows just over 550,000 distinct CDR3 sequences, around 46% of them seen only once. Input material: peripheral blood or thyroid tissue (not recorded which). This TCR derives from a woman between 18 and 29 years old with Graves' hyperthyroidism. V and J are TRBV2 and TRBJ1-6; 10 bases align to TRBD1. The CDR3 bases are TGTGCCAGCAGTGAAAGCGTAACCGGGACAGGGGACCATCCCTCTTATTCACCCCTCCACTTT. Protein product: CASSESVTGTGDHPSYSPLHF.